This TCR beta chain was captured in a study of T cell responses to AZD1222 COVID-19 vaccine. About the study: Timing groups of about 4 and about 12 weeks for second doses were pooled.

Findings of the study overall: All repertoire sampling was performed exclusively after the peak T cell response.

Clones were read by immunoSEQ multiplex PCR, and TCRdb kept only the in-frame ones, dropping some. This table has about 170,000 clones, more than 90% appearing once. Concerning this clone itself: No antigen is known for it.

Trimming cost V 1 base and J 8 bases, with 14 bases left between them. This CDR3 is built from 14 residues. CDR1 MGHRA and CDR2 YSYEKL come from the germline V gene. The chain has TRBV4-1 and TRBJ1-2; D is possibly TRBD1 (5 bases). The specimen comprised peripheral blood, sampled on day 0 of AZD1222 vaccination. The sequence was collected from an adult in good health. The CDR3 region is CASSQVFEGRGYTF. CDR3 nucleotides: TGCGCCAGCAGCCAAGTTTTTGAGGGACGAGGCTACACCTTC.